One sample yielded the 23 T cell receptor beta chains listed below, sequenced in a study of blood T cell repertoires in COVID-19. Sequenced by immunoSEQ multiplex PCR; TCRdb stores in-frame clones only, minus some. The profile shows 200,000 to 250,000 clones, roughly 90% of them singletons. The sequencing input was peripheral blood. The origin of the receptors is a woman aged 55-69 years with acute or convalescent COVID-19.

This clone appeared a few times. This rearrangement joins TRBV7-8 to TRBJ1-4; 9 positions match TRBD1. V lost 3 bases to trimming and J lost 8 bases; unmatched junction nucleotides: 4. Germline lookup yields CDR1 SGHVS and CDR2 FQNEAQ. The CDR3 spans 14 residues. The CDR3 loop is CASSFDRGREKLFF. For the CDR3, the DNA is TGTGCCAGCAGCTTTGACAGGGGGAGGGAAAAACTGTTTTTT.

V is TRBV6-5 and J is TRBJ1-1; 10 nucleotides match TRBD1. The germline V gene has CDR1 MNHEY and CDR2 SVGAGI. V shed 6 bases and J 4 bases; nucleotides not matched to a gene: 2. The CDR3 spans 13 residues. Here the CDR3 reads CASSRDRGTEAFF. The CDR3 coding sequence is TGTGCCAGCAGCCGGGACAGGGGCACTGAAGCTTTCTTT.

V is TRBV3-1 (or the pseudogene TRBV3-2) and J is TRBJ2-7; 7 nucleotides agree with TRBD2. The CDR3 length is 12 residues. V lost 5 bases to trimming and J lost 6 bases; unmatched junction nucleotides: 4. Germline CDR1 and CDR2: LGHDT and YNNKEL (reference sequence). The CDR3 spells CASSVTGGEQYF. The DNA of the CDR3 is TGTGCCAGCAGCGTAACGGGGGGCGAGCAGTACTTC.

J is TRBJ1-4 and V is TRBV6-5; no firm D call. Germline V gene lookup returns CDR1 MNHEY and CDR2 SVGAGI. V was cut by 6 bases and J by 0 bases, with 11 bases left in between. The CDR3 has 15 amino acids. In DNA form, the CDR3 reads TGTGCCAGCAGGCGGGAGGGTGCAACTAATGAAAAACTGTTTTTT. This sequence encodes CASRREGATNEKLFF.

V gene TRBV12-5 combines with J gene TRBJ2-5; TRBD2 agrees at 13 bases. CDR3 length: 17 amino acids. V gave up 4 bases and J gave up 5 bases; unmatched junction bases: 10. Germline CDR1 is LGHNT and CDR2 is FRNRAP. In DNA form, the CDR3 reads TGTGCTAGTGGTTACCCCGGACTAGCGGGGGCGGGGGAGACCCAGTACTTC. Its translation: CASGYPGLAGAGETQYF.

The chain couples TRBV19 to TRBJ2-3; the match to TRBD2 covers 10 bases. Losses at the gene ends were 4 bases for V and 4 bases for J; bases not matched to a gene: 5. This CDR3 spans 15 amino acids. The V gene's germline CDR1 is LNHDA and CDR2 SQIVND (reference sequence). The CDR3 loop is CASSTRLAGSDTQYF. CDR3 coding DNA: TGTGCCAGTAGTACCCGACTAGCGGGTTCAGATACGCAGTATTTT. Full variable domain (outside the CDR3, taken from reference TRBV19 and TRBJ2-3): DGGITQSPKYLFRKEGQNVTLSCEQNLNHDAMYWYRQDPGQGLRLIYYSQIVNDFQKGDIAEGYSVSREKKESFPLTVTSAQKNPTAFYLCASSTRLAGSDTQYFGPGTRLTVL.

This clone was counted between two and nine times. The CDR3 bases are TGTGCCAGCGGGGCTGGAAGGCCCCCGTACGAGCAGTACTTC. It encodes CASGAGRPPYEQYF. The rearrangement uses TRBV6-5 and TRBJ2-7; possibly TRBD1 for D (5 bases). V lost 8 bases and J lost 4, with 18 bases in between. This CDR3 region has 14 residues. Per germline, CDR1 MNHEY and CDR2 SVGAGI.

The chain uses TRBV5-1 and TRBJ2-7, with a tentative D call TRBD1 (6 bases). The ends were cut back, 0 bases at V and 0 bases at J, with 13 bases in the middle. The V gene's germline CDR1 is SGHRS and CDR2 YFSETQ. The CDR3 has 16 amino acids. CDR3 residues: CASSLEGTPSSYEQYF. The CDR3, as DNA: TGCGCCAGCAGCTTGGAGGGGACACCGAGCTCCTACGAGCAGTACTTC.

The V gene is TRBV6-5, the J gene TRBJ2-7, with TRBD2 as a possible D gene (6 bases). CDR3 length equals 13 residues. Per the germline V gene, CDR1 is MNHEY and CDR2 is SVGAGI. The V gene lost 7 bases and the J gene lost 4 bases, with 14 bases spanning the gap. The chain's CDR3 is CASTAGGNYEQYF. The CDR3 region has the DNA TGTGCCAGCACGGCTGGAGGGAATTACGAGCAGTACTTC.

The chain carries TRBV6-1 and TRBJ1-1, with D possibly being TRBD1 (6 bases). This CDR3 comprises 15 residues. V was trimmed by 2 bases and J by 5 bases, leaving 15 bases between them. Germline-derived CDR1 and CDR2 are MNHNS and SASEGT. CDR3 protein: CASSETRQGLTEAFF. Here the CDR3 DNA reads TGTGCCAGCAGTGAAACGCGTCAGGGGTTAACTGAAGCTTTCTTT.

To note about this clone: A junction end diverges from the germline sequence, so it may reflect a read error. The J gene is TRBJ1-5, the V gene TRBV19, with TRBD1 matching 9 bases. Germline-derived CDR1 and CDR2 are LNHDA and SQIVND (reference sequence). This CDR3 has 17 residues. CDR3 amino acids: CASNIGQGRQMFQPQHF. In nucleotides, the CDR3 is TGTGCCAGTAATATAGGACAGGGGCGTCAAATGTTTCAGCCCCAGCATTTT.

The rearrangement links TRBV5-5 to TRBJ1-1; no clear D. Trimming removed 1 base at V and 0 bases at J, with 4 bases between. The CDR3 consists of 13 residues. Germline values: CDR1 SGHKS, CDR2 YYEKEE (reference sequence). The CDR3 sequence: CASSLFLNTEAFF. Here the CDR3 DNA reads TGTGCCAGCAGCTTGTTCTTGAACACTGAAGCTTTCTTT.

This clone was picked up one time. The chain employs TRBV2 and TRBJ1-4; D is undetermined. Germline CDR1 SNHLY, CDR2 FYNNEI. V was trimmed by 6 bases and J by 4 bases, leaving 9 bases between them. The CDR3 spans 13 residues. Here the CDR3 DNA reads TGTGCCAGCAGCCTTCGGGGTAATGAAAAACTGTTTTTT. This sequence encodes CASSLRGNEKLFF.

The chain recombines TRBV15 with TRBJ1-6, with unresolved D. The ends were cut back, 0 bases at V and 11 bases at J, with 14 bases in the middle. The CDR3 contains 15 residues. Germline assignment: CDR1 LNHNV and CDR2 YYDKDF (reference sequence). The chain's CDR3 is CATSRDPDNQAPLHF. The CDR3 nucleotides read TGTGCCACCAGCAGAGACCCGGATAATCAGGCACCCCTCCACTTT.

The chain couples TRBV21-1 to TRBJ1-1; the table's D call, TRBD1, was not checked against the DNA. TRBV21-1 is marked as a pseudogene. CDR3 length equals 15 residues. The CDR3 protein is CASSKMGRAVTEAFF. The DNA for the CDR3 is TGTGCCAGCAGCAAAATGGGCAGGGCTGTCACTGAAGCTTTCTTT.

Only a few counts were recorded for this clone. The CDR3 DNA is TGTGCCAGCAGCCAGACAGGGACCAACTATGGCTACACCTTC. This sequence encodes CASSQTGTNYGYTF. This chain joins TRBV6-2 or TRBV6-3 and TRBJ1-2; 7 positions agree with TRBD1. Per germline, CDR1 MNHEY and CDR2 SVGEGT. Unmatched junction bases numbered 6, after V lost 6 bases and J lost 2 bases. CDR3 length equals 14 residues.

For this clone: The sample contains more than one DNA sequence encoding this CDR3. The DNA of the CDR3 is TGTGCCAGCTCACCAACAGACGGAAACACCATATATTTT. Translating it yields CASSPTDGNTIYF. The chain uses TRBV18 and TRBJ1-3; D is ambiguous. Trimming shortened V by 2 bases and J by 4 bases, and 6 bases separated the two germline ends. CDR1 and CDR2 (germline): KGHSH, LQKENI. This CDR3 has 13 amino acids. Full variable domain (outside the CDR3, taken from reference TRBV18 and TRBJ1-3): NAGVMQNPRHLVRRRGQEARLRCSPMKGHSHVYWYRQLPEEGLKFMVYLQKENIIDESGMPKERFSAEFPKEGPSILRIQQVVRGDSAAYFCASSPTDGNTIYFGEGSWLTVV.

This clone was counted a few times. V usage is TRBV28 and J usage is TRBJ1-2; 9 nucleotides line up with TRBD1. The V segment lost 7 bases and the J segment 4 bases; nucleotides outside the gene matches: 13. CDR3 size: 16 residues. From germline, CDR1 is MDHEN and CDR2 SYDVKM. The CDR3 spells CASIPTDRGGGYGYTF. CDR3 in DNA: TGTGCCAGCATCCCTACCGACAGGGGGGGAGGCTATGGCTACACCTTC.

The CDR3 loop reads CASSFGGTGTGELFF. The CDR3 region has the DNA TGTGCCAGCAGTTTCGGGGGGACGGGCACCGGGGAGCTGTTTTTT. J is TRBJ2-2 and V is TRBV28; 7 positions agree with TRBD2. Per the germline V gene, CDR1 is MDHEN and CDR2 is SYDVKM. The CDR3 length is 15 residues. Germline trimming cut 3 bases from V and 4 bases from J; bases unmatched to any gene: 5.

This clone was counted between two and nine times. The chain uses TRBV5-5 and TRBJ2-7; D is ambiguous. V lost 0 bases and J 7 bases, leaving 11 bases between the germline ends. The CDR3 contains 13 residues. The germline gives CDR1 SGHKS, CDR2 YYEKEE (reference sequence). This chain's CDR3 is CASSLEKRTEQYF. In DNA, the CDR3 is TGTGCCAGCAGCTTGGAAAAACGAACTGAGCAGTACTTC.

CDR3 bases: TGCGCCAGCCACGGGACAAATGAAAAACTGTTTTTT. This sequence encodes CASHGTNEKLFF. The chain uses TRBV10-2 and TRBJ1-4, with D possibly TRBD1 on 6 matching bases. The germline V and J ends were trimmed by 8 bases and 5 bases, with 9 bases remaining between them. This CDR3 has 12 amino acids. Germline-derived CDR1 and CDR2 are WSHSY and SAAADI.

The CDR3 spells CASSLDSNYGYTF. CDR3 coding DNA: TGTGCCAGCAGTTTAGACAGTAACTATGGCTACACCTTC. The V and J genes are TRBV28 and TRBJ1-2; tentative D call: TRBD1 (5 bases). This CDR3 spans 13 amino acids. The V end lost 2 bases, the J end lost 1 base, and 5 bases lay between the germline ends. Germline V gene data show CDR1 as MDHEN and CDR2 as SYDVKM.

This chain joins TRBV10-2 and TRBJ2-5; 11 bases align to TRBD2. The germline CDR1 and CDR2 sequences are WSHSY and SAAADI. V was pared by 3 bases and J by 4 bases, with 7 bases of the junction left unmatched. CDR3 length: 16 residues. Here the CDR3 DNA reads TGCGCCAGCAGTGAAACAGGGACTAGCGGAGGAGAGACCCAGTACTTC. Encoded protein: CASSETGTSGGETQYF.